This T cell receptor beta chain was captured in a study of blood T cell repertoires in COVID-19. This clone was counted once. Method: immunoSEQ multiplex PCR; TCRdb's copy keeps in-frame clones and lacks some. The profile shows about 230,000 clones, approximately 86% of them singletons. The trim removed 7 bases at V and 2 bases at J, leaving 3 bases unmatched. The CDR3 covers 13 residues. Germline V gives CDR1 MNHEY, CDR2 SVGAGI. The sequence was collected from a woman in her twenties or thirties with COVID-19, enrolled during active disease. The rearrangement links TRBV6-5 to TRBJ1-1, with 8 bases identical to TRBD1. Sequenced sample: peripheral blood. In DNA, the CDR3 is TGTGCCAGCACCGACAGGGGAAACACTGAAGCTTTCTTT. This encodes CASTDRGNTEAFF.